These 14 T cell receptor beta chains came from one sample sequenced in a study of immune evolution from preneoplasia to lung adenocarcinoma. Using immunoSEQ multiplex PCR, the repertoire was profiled, and TCRdb retains in-frame clones only, with some absent. The sample contains some 2,800 clones, about 79% of which appear only once. Sequenced input: FFPE atypical adenomatous hyperplasia tissue from the lung. The subset denotes: atypical adenomatous hyperplasia (AAH), lung preneoplasia. The receptor set was obtained from a person between 65 and 79 years old with lung adenocarcinoma.

The CDR3 spells CASRSLYPGQNNQPQHF. The CDR3 coding sequence is TGTGCCAGTAGGTCGCTATACCCGGGACAGAACAATCAGCCCCAGCATTTT. This chain uses TRBV19 with TRBJ1-5; 7 nucleotides line up with TRBD1. This CDR3 is built from 17 residues. V shed 6 bases, J shed 3 bases, and the junction held 14 bases outside the gene matches. Germline CDR1 reads LNHDA; CDR2 reads SQIVND (reference sequence).

The gene calls are TRBV4-1 and TRBJ1-6, with D possibly TRBD1 on 6 matching bases. This CDR3 comprises 15 residues. Germline V CDR1 and CDR2: MGHRA, YSYEKL. V was trimmed by 1 base and J by 8 bases, leaving 12 bases between them. CDR3 residues: CASSQVAGAYSPLHF. CDR3 in DNA: TGCGCCAGCAGCCAAGTTGCGGGGGCTTATTCACCCCTCCACTTT.

The V call is TRBV18, the J call TRBJ1-1; 7 bases match TRBD1. The germline gives CDR1 KGHSH, CDR2 LQKENI. The CDR3 covers 14 residues. V trimming: 11 bases; J trimming: 1 base; junction bases outside the gene matches: 10. CDR3 bases: TGTGCCTCACGGGGGCAGGGGGGGAACACTGAAGCTTTCTTT. Encoded protein: CASRGQGGNTEAFF.

V and J are TRBV5-1 and TRBJ2-2; D gene uncertain. Germline CDR1 reads SGHRS; CDR2 reads YFSETQ. CDR3 length: 15 amino acids. The ends were cut back, 7 bases at V and 1 base at J, with 14 bases in the middle. Here the CDR3 DNA reads TGCGCCAGCGGAAGACAACCGGAGAACACCGGGGAGCTGTTTTTT. As protein: CASGRQPENTGELFF.

This chain connects TRBV27 to TRBJ1-5, with unresolved D. The V end was cut by 5 bases, the J end by 11 bases, with 13 bases between. The CDR3 is 12 residues long. From germline, CDR1 is MNHEY and CDR2 SMNVEV (reference sequence). The CDR3 here is CASSPDMTAQHF. DNA of the CDR3: TGTGCCAGCAGTCCTGACATGACGGCCCAGCATTTT.

CDR3 loop: CATTGLAGVEQFF. Written as DNA, the CDR3 is TGTGCCACCACGGGACTAGCGGGAGTAGAGCAGTTCTTC. V usage is TRBV2 and J usage is TRBJ2-1; 14 bases map to TRBD2. Trimming took 10 bases from V and 10 from J; bases not matched to a gene: 6. The CDR3 length is 13 residues. Germline V gives CDR1 SNHLY, CDR2 FYNNEI. The entire variable domain, with the rest obtained from reference TRBV2 and TRBJ2-1, is as follows: EPEVTQTPSHQVTQMGQEVILRCVPISNHLYFYWYRQILGQKVEFLVSFYNNEISEKSEIFDDQFSVERPDGSNFTLKIRSTKLEDSAMYFCATTGLAGVEQFFGPGTRLTVL.

The CDR3 DNA sequence: TGTGCCAGCAGCAAACGGACAGGGAACTACGAGCAGTACTTC. Its protein product is CASSKRTGNYEQYF. The chain uses TRBV7-2 and TRBJ2-7, with 8 nucleotides matching TRBD1. The CDR3 runs to 14 residues. Germline loops: CDR1 SGHTA, CDR2 FQGNSA. With V trimmed by 5 bases and J by 3 bases, 6 bases remained unmatched.

As regards this clone: At one end the junction does not follow the germline gene, possibly because of a read error. The chain carries TRBV20-1 and TRBJ1-1, with D possibly being TRBD1 (5 bases). The CDR3 length is 10 residues. The germline gives CDR1 DFQATT, CDR2 SNEGSKA (reference sequence). The CDR3 is CSAGGPGPLF. DNA for the CDR3: TGCAGTGCTGGGGGACCAGGGCCCCTCTTT.

The chain recombines TRBV2 with TRBJ2-1, with 9 bases fitting TRBD1. The ends lost 3 bases at V and 6 bases at J; junction bases unmatched: 18. There are 19 residues in the CDR3. CDR1 is SNHLY, CDR2 FYNNEI, per germline. DNA of the CDR3: TGTGCCAGCAGTGATTTATGTGTATTTGCGGGACAGGGATGCAATGAGCAGTTCTTC. Translated: CASSDLCVFAGQGCNEQFF.

The chain couples TRBV5-1 to TRBJ2-7; TRBD2 matches at 13 bases. CDR3 length: 15 amino acids. J gave up 3 bases and V 5 bases, and 5 bases lay outside the gene matches. Germline assignment: CDR1 SGHRS and CDR2 YFSETQ. CDR3 coding DNA: TGCGCCAGCAGTTCGGGACTAGCGGGACGCTACGAGCAGTACTTC. As protein: CASSSGLAGRYEQYF.

This clone was seen more than once but under ten times. The gene calls are TRBV11-1 and TRBJ1-1; 9 bases are a match to TRBD1. Germline loops: CDR1 SGHAT, CDR2 FQDESV (reference sequence). The trim removed 1 base at V and 4 bases at J, leaving 1 base unmatched. CDR3 length: 14 residues. CDR3 in amino acids: CASSLVGQGTEAFF. CDR3 sequence (DNA): TGTGCCAGCAGCTTAGTGGGACAGGGCACTGAAGCTTTCTTT.

The V call is TRBV7-8, the J call TRBJ1-3, with D unresolved. CDR3 length: 14 residues. Looked up from germline, CDR1 is SGHVS and CDR2 is FQNEAQ. V lost 7 bases, J lost 0 bases, and 10 bases lay in between. CDR3 sequence: CASTQGSSGNTIYF. The CDR3 region has the DNA TGTGCCAGCACCCAAGGGAGCTCTGGAAACACCATATATTTT. Full variable domain (outside the CDR3, taken from reference TRBV7-8 and TRBJ1-3): GAGVSQSPRYKVAKRGQDVALRCDPISGHVSLFWYQQALGQGPEFLTYFQNEAQLDKSGLPSDRFFAERPEGSVSTLKIQRTQQEDSAVYLCASTQGSSGNTIYFGEGSWLTVV.

The count of this clone is one. The chain uses TRBV11-1 and TRBJ2-4; 11 bases match TRBD2. V lost 3 bases, J lost 6 bases, and 13 bases stayed unmatched. This CDR3 region has 18 residues. From germline, CDR1 is SGHAT and CDR2 FQDESV (reference sequence). CDR3 coding DNA: TGTGCCAGCAGCTTCTCTAGCGGGAGGCCTGGGTTCGGAAACATTCAGTACTTC. Amino acid sequence: CASSFSSGRPGFGNIQYF.

This clone was observed once. The V and J genes are TRBV2 and TRBJ2-3; 15 bases line up with TRBD2. The length of the CDR3 is 19 residues. With 5 bases clipped from V and 6 bases from J, the junction kept 15 bases outside the gene matches. CDR1 and CDR2 from the germline V gene are SNHLY and FYNNEI. The CDR3 is CASSLGLAGGPGYRDTQYF. CDR3 DNA: TGTGCCAGCAGTTTAGGACTAGCGGGAGGGCCTGGTTACCGCGATACGCAGTATTTT.